This TCR beta chain was recorded in a study of cytomegalovirus exposure and HLA in healthy donors. Study-wide results and caveats: Clusters of TCRs from the first cohort tended to co-occur in the 120 or so validation repertoires (as a later analysis found). The authors listed approximately 160 TCR beta chains as cytomegalovirus-associated.

There are 15 residues in the CDR3. The junction had 7 bases not matched to a gene; V was cut back by 5 bases and J by 8 bases. Germline CDR1 reads SGHTA; CDR2 reads FQGTGA. Separate from the roughly 700-subject first cohort was the roughly 120-subject validation cohort, to which the donors belonged. Repertoires were generated with immunoSEQ multiplex PCR, while TCRdb's copy carries only in-frame clones and drops some. There are some 66,000 clones in the sample; 97% occur only once, and about 1.5% lies in the top ten. As for this clone: Its antigen is not known.

Sequencing was carried out using PBMCs. The origin of this receptor is a woman under 30 in good health and CMV-seropositive. The chain links TRBV7-3 to TRBJ2-2; TRBD2 agrees at 11 bases. The CDR3 loop is CASSHLTSGTGELFF. CDR3 coding DNA: TGTGCCAGCAGCCATTTGACTAGCGGGACGGGGGAGCTGTTTTTT.